What follows are 24 T cell receptor beta chains derived from one specimen sequenced in a study of CD8+ T cells in alopecia areata. The authors extracted RNA and reverse transcribed it into cDNA as the sequencing template. Clones were sequenced by immunoSEQ multiplex PCR, and TCRdb holds only the in-frame ones, with some missing. This sample carries 250,000 or so clones, 67% of them seen once, and the ten largest clones take approximately 1.2%. The sample was CD4+ T cells sorted from blood, taken at week 0. The origin of the receptors is a human donor with alopecia areata.

The genes are TRBV9 and TRBJ2-1; D tentatively fits TRBD1 or TRBD2 (5 bases each). V was pared by 4 bases and J by 10 bases, with 15 bases between. Germline V gives CDR1 SGDLS, CDR2 YYNGEE. The CDR3 loop spans 13 amino acids. The CDR3: CASSLDQGREQFF. CDR3 bases: TGTGCCAGCAGCCTCGACCAGGGACGGGAGCAGTTCTTC. The complete variable domain, with remaining parts taken from reference TRBV9 and TRBJ2-1, reads DSGVTQTPKHLITATGQRVTLRCSPRSGDLSVYWYQQSLDQGLQFLIQYYNGEERAKGNILERFSAQQFPDLHSELNLSSLELGDSALYFCASSLDQGREQFFGPGTRLTVL.

Only a few counts were recorded for this clone. This sequence joins TRBV27 and TRBJ2-3, with a possible D match to TRBD1 (6 bases). The CDR3 totals 14 residues. The germline gives CDR1 MNHEY, CDR2 SMNVEV (reference sequence). Trimming pared 9 bases from V and 2 bases from J, leaving 15 bases between. The CDR3, as DNA: TGTGCCAGTAGGACAGTGGCATCCACAGATACGCAGTATTTT. It encodes CASRTVASTDTQYF.

The chain employs TRBV30 and TRBJ2-3; tentative D call: TRBD1 (5 bases). The CDR3 has 14 amino acids. Between the trimmed V and J ends, which lost 3 bases and 3 bases, there was a span of 13 bases. Germline V gives CDR1 GTSNPN, CDR2 SVGIG (reference sequence). This chain's CDR3 is CAWSAGMPTDTQYF. CDR3 nucleotide sequence: TGTGCCTGGAGCGCAGGGATGCCGACAGATACGCAGTATTTT. Drawing the rest from reference TRBV30 and TRBJ2-3, the complete variable domain is SQTIHQWPATLVQPVGSPLSLECTVEGTSNPNLYWYRQAAGRGLQLLFYSVGIGQISSEVPQNLSASRPQDRQFILSSKKLLLSDSGFYLCAWSAGMPTDTQYFGPGTRLTVL.

The chain links TRBV7-2 to TRBJ1-2, with D hard to call. There are 13 residues in the CDR3. Trimming pared 2 bases from V and 4 bases from J, leaving 8 bases between. The germline V gene has CDR1 SGHTA and CDR2 FQGNSA. CDR3: CASSLRRPYGYTF. Written as DNA, the CDR3 is TGTGCCAGCAGCTTACGACGGCCCTATGGCTACACCTTC.

The V and J genes are TRBV19 and TRBJ2-5, with D possibly matching TRBD1 (6 bases). V lost 4 bases, J lost 5 bases, and 14 bases lay in between. CDR1 and CDR2 (germline): LNHDA, SQIVND (reference sequence). The CDR3 has 14 amino acids. The CDR3 region is CASSTQGPGETQYF. CDR3 DNA: TGTGCCAGTAGTACACAGGGTCCAGGGGAGACCCAGTACTTC.

The chain carries TRBV7-2 and TRBJ2-5; D is ambiguous. Germline-derived CDR1 and CDR2 are SGHTA and FQGNSA. Trimming pared 4 bases from V and 1 base from J, leaving 13 bases between. The CDR3 consists of 15 residues. CDR3 residues: CASSSDGRSQETQYF. Written as DNA, the CDR3 is TGTGCCAGCAGCTCCGACGGACGGTCCCAAGAGACCCAGTACTTC.

The chain uses TRBV9 and TRBJ2-7; the D gene is possibly TRBD1 (6 bases). The CDR3 has 15 amino acids. Germline V gene data show CDR1 as SGDLS and CDR2 as YYNGEE. The V gene lost 5 bases and the J gene lost 5 bases, with 20 bases spanning the gap. The CDR3 DNA is TGTGCCAGCAGTCCGGGGTCAGGGGATCGAAACGAGCAGTACTTC. Residues: CASSPGSGDRNEQYF.

The chain links TRBV4-1 to TRBJ1-5; D uncertain. The CDR3 has 13 amino acids. V was pared by 4 bases and J by 3 bases, with 7 bases between. Germline CDR1 MGHRA, CDR2 YSYEKL. CDR3 bases: TGCGCCAGCAGCCCAAGTACCAATCAGCCCCAGCATTTT. As protein: CASSPSTNQPQHF.

As for this clone: In the same sample, other DNA sequences code for this CDR3. J is TRBJ2-6 and V is TRBV11-2; the D is unclear. Trimming removed 2 bases at V and 0 bases at J, with 8 bases between. Germline V CDR1 and CDR2: SGHAT, FQNNGV. CDR3 size: 16 residues. CDR3: CASSLWVGSGANVLTF. CDR3 coding DNA: TGTGCCAGCAGCTTATGGGTTGGCTCTGGGGCCAACGTCCTGACTTTC.

This clone was detected a few times. The chain recombines TRBV13 with TRBJ1-1, with unresolved D. Trimming pared 3 bases from V and 4 bases from J, leaving 15 bases between. The germline CDR1 and CDR2 sequences are PRHDT and FYEKMQ (reference sequence). The CDR3 contains 15 residues. This CDR3 reads CASSFFARRSTEAFF. The CDR3 DNA sequence: TGTGCCAGCAGCTTTTTTGCCAGGAGGAGCACTGAAGCTTTCTTT.

The table lists this clone with a few counts. V gene TRBV11-2 combines with J gene TRBJ2-7; D gene uncertain. The CDR3 consists of 12 residues. The V end was cut by 0 bases, the J end by 4 bases, with 4 bases between. Germline values: CDR1 SGHAT, CDR2 FQNNGV. Written as DNA, the CDR3 is TGTGCCAGCAGCTTAGAATGGTACGAGCAGTACTTC. The encoded protein is CASSLEWYEQYF.

The sample holds one count of this clone. The chain links TRBV30 to TRBJ2-2, with 11 bases identical to TRBD1. Germline trimming cut 8 bases from V and 4 bases from J; bases unmatched to any gene: 9. Germline-derived CDR1 and CDR2 are GTSNPN and SVGIG (reference sequence). There are 15 residues in the CDR3. The CDR3 DNA sequence: TGTGCCGGACACCGGGACAGGGGGTTCACCGGGGAGCTGTTTTTT. It codes for CAGHRDRGFTGELFF.

This chain joins TRBV7-2 and TRBJ2-1; 13 bases line up with TRBD2. Germline CDR1 reads SGHTA; CDR2 reads FQGNSA. The CDR3 length is 18 residues. V gave up 1 base and J gave up 4 bases; unmatched junction bases: 7. The CDR3 loop reads CASSLGRLAGGLYNEQFF. As DNA, the CDR3 is TGTGCCAGCAGCTTAGGGCGACTAGCGGGGGGACTTTACAATGAGCAGTTCTTC. Full variable domain (outside the CDR3, taken from reference TRBV7-2 and TRBJ2-1): GAGVSQSPSNKVTEKGKDVELRCDPISGHTALYWYRQSLGQGLEFLIYFQGNSAPDKSGLPSDRFSAERTGGSVSTLTIQRTQQEDSAVYLCASSLGRLAGGLYNEQFFGPGTRLTVL.

Only a few counts were recorded for this clone. The chain uses TRBV29-1 and TRBJ2-3, with TRBD2 as a possible D gene (7 bases). The V end was cut by 2 bases, the J end by 5 bases, with 14 bases between. Germline V gene sequence: CDR1 SQVTM, CDR2 ANQGSEA. The CDR3 is 14 residues long. CDR3 DNA: TGCAGCGTTGAACGGGGGGCTCCCCGAGATACGCAGTATTTT. Translation gives CSVERGAPRDTQYF.

The gene calls are TRBV2 and TRBJ1-5; D gene ambiguous. The CDR3 totals 14 residues. V lost 5 bases to trimming and J lost 1 base, with 9 bases between them. Germline V lookup: CDR1 SNHLY, CDR2 FYNNEI. The CDR3 sequence is CASSYLDSNQPQHF. In nucleotides, the CDR3 is TGTGCCAGCAGTTACCTCGACAGCAATCAGCCCCAGCATTTT.

The rearrangement links TRBV5-6 to TRBJ1-5; weak D call: TRBD1 (5 bases). Per the germline V gene, CDR1 is SGHDT and CDR2 is YYEEEE. The CDR3 contains 15 residues. The V end lost 4 bases, the J end lost 7 bases, and 18 bases lay between the germline ends. The CDR3: CASSHSGAAGQPQHF. The CDR3 DNA follows: TGTGCCAGCAGCCATTCTGGGGCTGCGGGCCAGCCCCAGCATTTT. Full variable domain (outside the CDR3, taken from reference TRBV5-6 and TRBJ1-5): DAGVTQSPTHLIKTRGQQVTLRCSPKSGHDTVSWYQQALGQGPQFIFQYYEEEERQRGNFPDRFSGHQFPNYSSELNVNALLLGDSALYLCASSHSGAAGQPQHFGDGTRLSIL.

This chain uses TRBV29-1 with TRBJ1-1; possible D gene TRBD1, 6 bases. The germline V gene has CDR1 SQVTM and CDR2 ANQGSEA. This CDR3 comprises 13 residues. V shed 8 bases and J shed 2 bases, with 15 bases lying between them. CDR3 sequence reads: CSSAGTTNTEAFF. CDR3 sequence (DNA): TGCAGCTCAGCCGGGACAACAAACACTGAAGCTTTCTTT. Looking up the rest from reference TRBV29-1 and TRBJ1-1 gives the full variable domain: SAVISQKPSRDICQRGTSLTIQCQVDSQVTMMFWYRQQPGQSLTLIATANQGSEATYESGFVIDKFPISRPNLTFSTLTVSNMSPEDSSIYLCSSAGTTNTEAFFGQGTRLTVV.

This clone has a single count. This chain joins TRBV13 and TRBJ2-7; 12 bases line up with TRBD1. Trimming took 3 bases from V and 3 from J; bases not matched to a gene: 6. From germline, CDR1 is PRHDT and CDR2 FYEKMQ (reference sequence). CDR3 size: 16 residues. This CDR3 is CASSFTGTGGLYEQYF. CDR3 nucleotides: TGTGCCAGCAGCTTTACCGGGACAGGGGGCCTCTACGAGCAGTACTTC.

This clone occurred a few times. The J gene is TRBJ1-6, the V gene TRBV5-1; D not resolved. V was cut by 6 bases and J by 8 bases, with 15 bases left in between. Germline V CDR1 and CDR2: SGHRS, YFSETQ. The CDR3 contains 14 residues. The CDR3 nucleotides read TGCGCCAGCACCGTCAGTCCGCCGGATTCACCCCTCCACTTT. Translation gives CASTVSPPDSPLHF.

Turning to this clone: The identical CDR3 is also encoded by other nucleotide sequences in the sample. This rearrangement joins TRBV29-1 to TRBJ1-1; D not certain. There are 10 residues in the CDR3. Trimming cost V 7 bases and J 1 base, with 4 bases left between them. In germline, CDR1 is SQVTM, CDR2 ANQGSEA. CDR3 residues: CSAQNTEAFF. DNA of the CDR3: TGCAGCGCCCAGAACACTGAAGCTTTCTTT.

This clone was seen ten or more times. The same CDR3 arises from other DNA sequences in this sample as well. This chain joins TRBV2 and TRBJ2-5; D perhaps matches TRBD2 (5 bases). Germline CDR1 SNHLY, CDR2 FYNNEI. The CDR3 is 12 residues long. V lost 4 bases, J lost 2 bases, and 5 bases lay in between. The CDR3 loop is CASSAGQETQYF. The CDR3 bases are TGTGCCAGCAGTGCGGGGCAAGAGACCCAGTACTTC.

V and J are TRBV13 and TRBJ2-3; D is unresolved. Germline V gene data show CDR1 as PRHDT and CDR2 as FYEKMQ (reference sequence). Trimming stripped 5 bases from V and 3 bases from J, with 3 bases between. CDR3 length equals 11 residues. CDR3 in amino acids: CASSITDTQYF. In nucleotides, the CDR3 is TGTGCCAGCAGCATTACAGATACGCAGTATTTT. The complete variable domain, with remaining parts taken from reference TRBV13 and TRBJ2-3, reads AAGVIQSPRHLIKEKRETATLKCYPIPRHDTVYWYQQGPGQDPQFLISFYEKMQSDKGSIPDRFSAQQFSDYHSELNMSSLELGDSALYFCASSITDTQYFGPGTRLTVL.

The CDR3 coding sequence is TGTGCCAGCAGCCCCGGGACTCCCGGGGAGCTGTTTTTT. Translation gives CASSPGTPGELFF. The chain uses TRBV7-9 and TRBJ2-2; TRBD2 might be the D (6 bases). The V end lost 5 bases, the J end lost 6 bases, and 10 bases lay between the germline ends. Germline V gives CDR1 SEHNR, CDR2 FQNEAQ (reference sequence). The CDR3 covers 13 residues.

The rearrangement links TRBV30 to TRBJ1-1, with D possibly being TRBD1 (5 bases). Between the trimmed V and J ends, which lost 8 bases and 0 bases, there was a span of 13 bases. Germline V gives CDR1 GTSNPN, CDR2 SVGIG (reference sequence). The CDR3 loop spans 13 amino acids. CDR3 sequence: CARGEGLNTEAFF. The CDR3 DNA sequence: TGTGCCCGGGGAGAGGGGCTGAACACTGAAGCTTTCTTT. The full variable domain, rest sourced from reference TRBV30 and TRBJ1-1, is SQTIHQWPATLVQPVGSPLSLECTVEGTSNPNLYWYRQAAGRGLQLLFYSVGIGQISSEVPQNLSASRPQDRQFILSSKKLLLSDSGFYLCARGEGLNTEAFFGQGTRLTVV.